Listed below are T cell receptor beta chains from one sample, sequenced in a study of cytomegalovirus exposure and HLA in healthy donors. TCRdb's table, derived via immunoSEQ multiplex PCR, lists solely in-frame clones and lacks some. The table shows 100,000 to 150,000 clones, with just under 90% occurring only once. Input material: PBMCs. Receptors originate from a young man in good health and CMV-seronegative. CDR3s include the opening cysteine and the closing phenylalanine or tryptophan. A D gene is named only where the DNA matches it firmly. Rows may omit the clone size; those that give it use once, few, many or a size class.

>.|TRBJ2-7|.|TRBV7-3
CASSLNEGAEQYF
TGTGCCAGCAGCTTAAACGAAGGGGCAGAGCAGTACTTC
>.|TRBJ2-2|.|TRBV7-3
CASSSTYTGELFF
TGTGCCAGCAGCTCGACATACACCGGGGAGCTGTTTTTT
>.|TRBJ1-1|.|TRBV7-9
CASSLVVYTEAFF
TGTGCCAGCAGCTTAGTCGTGTACACTGAAGCTTTCTTT
>once|TRBJ2-2|TRBD1|TRBV7-3
CASSSAGTGGGELFF
TGTGCCAGCAGCTCGGCCGGGACAGGGGGAGGGGAGCTGTTTTTT
>.|TRBJ2-7|TRBD1|TRBV5-1
CASRGQGNEQYF
TGCGCCAGCAGGGGACAGGGAAACGAGCAGTACTTC
>.|TRBJ2-3|TRBD1|TRBV19
CASAGQGAVTDTQYF
TGTGCCAGTGCGGGACAGGGGGCCGTCACAGATACGCAGTATTTT
>once|TRBJ2-7|.|TRBV29-1
CSVGGYEQYF
TGCAGCGTTGGAGGCTACGAGCAGTACTTC
>.|TRBJ2-7|TRBD1|TRBV14
CASSPRTGGEQYF
TGTGCCAGCAGCCCTCGGACAGGGGGGGAGCAGTACTTC
>.|TRBJ2-3|TRBD2|TRBV20-1
CSATGGDTQYF
TGCAGTGCTACCGGGGGGGATACGCAGTATTTT
>.|TRBJ2-2|TRBD1|TRBV6-1
CASSEYRGTGELFF
TGTGCCAGCAGTGAATACAGGGGGACCGGGGAGCTGTTTTTT
>.|TRBJ2-7|TRBD2|TRBV27
CASSWGALAGIRKEQYF
TGTGCCAGCAGTTGGGGCGCGCTAGCGGGGATTCGTAAGGAGCAGTACTTC
>once|TRBJ2-5|.|TRBV28
CASSSPQGTQYF
TGTGCCAGCAGTTCCCCGCAGGGGACCCAGTACTTC
>.|TRBJ2-2|TRBD2|TRBV5-8
CASSLAIASGGSYTGELFF
TGTGCCAGCAGCTTGGCCATCGCTAGCGGGGGGAGTTACACCGGGGAGCTGTTTTTT
>.|TRBJ1-2|.|TRBV16
CASSQWRQPDYGYTF
TGTGCCAGCAGCCAATGGAGGCAGCCGGACTATGGCTACACCTTC
>.|TRBJ2-7|TRBD1|TRBV19
CASSAGQVNEQYF
TGTGCCAGTAGTGCCGGACAGGTCAACGAGCAGTACTTC
>.|TRBJ2-2|TRBD1|TRBV5-4
CASSQQDRGRTGELFF
TGTGCCAGCAGCCAACAGGACAGGGGTCGCACCGGGGAGCTGTTTTTT
>.|TRBJ1-1|.|TRBV5-1
CASSLASMTEAFF
TGCGCCAGCAGCTTGGCCAGTATGACTGAAGCTTTCTTT
>.|TRBJ1-3|.|TRBV29-1
CSVETDSGNTIYF
TGCAGCGTTGAGACAGACTCTGGAAACACCATATATTTT
>few|TRBJ2-7|TRBD1|TRBV10-1
CASSRQGSYEQYF
TGCGCCAGCAGTAGACAGGGTTCCTACGAGCAGTACTTC
>once|TRBJ1-1|TRBD1|TRBV7-6
CASRTGTGDPEAFF
TGTGCCAGCAGGACCGGGACAGGGGACCCTGAAGCTTTCTTT
>.|TRBJ1-1|.|TRBV15
CATSRGGEDTEAFF
TGTGCCACCAGCAGAGGCGGAGAGGACACTGAAGCTTTCTTT
>once|TRBJ2-7|.|TRBV10-3
CAIKGAGNEQYF
TGTGCCATCAAGGGTGCAGGGAACGAGCAGTACTTC
>.|TRBJ2-3|TRBD1|TRBV6-5
CASSHPRTGPDTQYF
TGTGCCAGCAGCCACCCTCGGACAGGGCCAGATACGCAGTATTTT
>.|TRBJ1-6|.|TRBV5-6
CASSFTRVRGPLHF
TGTGCCAGCAGCTTTACGAGGGTGCGGGGACCCCTCCACTTT
>.|TRBJ2-2|.|TRBV9
CASSVASRGTTGELFF
TGTGCCAGCAGCGTAGCTAGCCGAGGGACAACCGGGGAGCTGTTTTTT
>few|TRBJ2-3|TRBD2|TRBV2
CASSYSGGHLF
TGTGCCAGCAGCTATAGCGGGGGGCACCTTTTT
>.|TRBJ2-2|.|TRBV2
CASKEITANTGELFF
TGTGCCAGCAAGGAGATTACGGCGAACACCGGGGAGCTGTTTTTT
>.|TRBJ1-1|TRBD1|TRBV18
CASSPLDSSGGTEAFF
TGTGCCAGCTCACCACTGGATTCTTCAGGGGGCACTGAAGCTTTCTTT
>.|TRBJ1-6|.|TRBV28
CASSSPQRGYNSPLHF
TGTGCCAGTTCCTCCCCTCAGCGTGGCTATAATTCACCCCTCCACTTT
>.|TRBJ1-1|.|TRBV4-1
CASSQGWSTLNTEAFF
TGCGCCAGCAGCCAAGGTTGGAGCACCCTGAACACTGAAGCTTTCTTT
>.|TRBJ1-5|TRBD1|TRBV7-9
CASSLEKTGSNQPQHF
TGTGCCAGCAGCTTAGAAAAGACAGGGAGTAATCAGCCCCAGCATTTT
>medium-sized|TRBJ1-1|.|TRBV6-4
CASSPETENTEAFF
TGTGCCAGCAGTCCCGAAACAGAGAACACTGAAGCTTTCTTT
>.|TRBJ2-7|.|TRBV19
CASSTLADSLYEQYF
TGTGCCAGTAGCACCCTAGCGGACAGCCTCTACGAGCAGTACTTC
>.|TRBJ1-1|TRBD1|TRBV29-1
CSVYPGQGTEAFF
TGCAGCGTTTACCCGGGACAGGGGACTGAAGCTTTCTTT
>.|TRBJ1-1|.|TRBV9
CASSARYRTEAFF
TGTGCCAGCAGCGCCCGCTATCGCACTGAAGCTTTCTTT
>.|TRBJ2-2|.|TRBV5-5
CASSSDSFSTGELFF
TGTGCCAGCAGCTCGGACAGTTTCAGCACCGGGGAGCTGTTTTTT
>.|TRBJ2-7|TRBD2|TRBV4-3
CASSHAAGASYEQYF
TGCGCCAGCAGCCATGCAGCGGGGGCCAGCTACGAGCAGTACTTC
>.|TRBJ1-2|TRBD1|TRBV28
CASSSSQGATSGGYTF
TGTGCCAGCAGTTCCTCCCAGGGGGCGACCAGCGGAGGCTACACCTTC
>.|TRBJ2-7|TRBD1|TRBV9
CASSDRDRDYEQYF
TGTGCCAGCAGCGACCGGGACAGGGACTACGAGCAGTACTTC
>.|TRBJ2-7|TRBD1|TRBV5-6
CASKRDRPSYEQYF
TGTGCCAGCAAACGGGACAGGCCCTCCTACGAGCAGTACTTC
>.|TRBJ1-1|TRBD1|TRBV28
CASQTGGASNTEAFF
TGTGCCAGCCAGACAGGGGGCGCGTCGAACACTGAAGCTTTCTTT